The 4 T cell receptor beta chains in this list originate from one sample, sequenced in a study of tumor and adjacent non-tumor tissue in lung cancer. The template was RNA from unsorted bulk tissue. Three rounds of nested PCR, following a modified ARM-PCR protocol, produced the TCRbeta library. One entry per CDR3 protein, called by TCRdb with MiXCR from the multiplex PCR reads. The table has around 200,000 distinct CDR3 sequences, 71% seen once. Specimen: lung tumor tissue. These receptors all stem from a man aged 55 to 69 with non-small cell lung cancer.

About this clonotype: Since a much larger clone is just one base distant, this may be a read error. The genes are TRBV29-1 and TRBJ2-1; D gene uncertain. CDR1 is SQVTM, CDR2 ANQGSEA, per germline. The CDR3 loop spans 13 amino acids. Written as DNA, the CDR3 is TGCAGCATTGAAGGACGACTGGGCAATGAGCAGTTCTTC. This codes for CSIEGRLGNEQFF.

About this clonotype: A much larger clone differs by one base, so this may be a read error. The chain employs TRBV20-1 and TRBJ2-2; TRBD2 is a possible D gene (8 bases). Germline V gives CDR1 DFQATT, CDR2 SNEGSKA (reference sequence). The CDR3 runs 18 residues. CDR3 nucleotide sequence: TGCAATGCATTAGAGCGGGGGAGAGGGGGCGGAAGGACCGGGGAGCTGTTTTTT. Protein sequence: CNALERGRGGGRTGELFF.

Of note for this clonotype: The junction differs from germline at one of its ends, possibly a read error. This chain connects TRBV20-1 to TRBJ2-1; 9 nucleotides agree with TRBD2. This CDR3 is 15 amino acids long. Germline V gives CDR1 DFQATT, CDR2 SNEGSKA (reference sequence). The CDR3 sequence is CSVSDRGGATNDQFF. DNA for the CDR3: TGCAGTGTTAGTGATCGCGGGGGGGCCACCAATGATCAGTTCTTC.

There are many counts of this clonotype. The chain combines TRBV29-1 with TRBJ2-3; D remains unclear. Trimming stripped 2 bases from V and 5 bases from J, with 2 bases between. Germline CDR1 SQVTM, CDR2 ANQGSEA. This CDR3 is 10 amino acids long. CDR3 sequence reads: CSVEKDTQYF. CDR3 DNA: TGCAGCGTTGAAAAAGATACGCAGTATTTT.